The 26 T cell receptor beta chains below come from one sample, sequenced in a study of identical twins. TCRdb passed the 5' RACE reads through MiXCR, listing each CDR3 protein once. The repertoire holds hundreds of thousands of distinct CDR3 sequences, with 18% as singletons. These data were also filed under a second study, of T cells expressing NK-cell markers.

The sample comprised PBMCs. These receptors were obtained from a woman younger than 30 in good health.

The chain recombines TRBV7-3 with TRBJ1-1, with a weak D call TRBD1 (5 bases). The CDR3 spans 13 residues. Trimming pared 4 bases from V and 1 base from J, leaving 7 bases between. Germline V gives CDR1 SGHTA, CDR2 FQGTGA. The CDR3 nucleotides are TGTGCCAGCAGCTCCGGGGCGAACACTGAAGCTTTCTTT. Translation: CASSSGANTEAFF.

The V gene is TRBV7-6, the J gene TRBJ2-7, with 11 bases lining up with TRBD2. CDR1 is SGHVS, CDR2 FNYEAQ, per germline. V shed 2 bases, J shed 3 bases, and the junction held 3 bases outside the gene matches. This CDR3 is built from 15 residues. CDR3: CASSLSSGGDYEQYF. The CDR3 DNA reads TGTGCCAGCAGCTTAAGTAGCGGGGGGGACTACGAGCAGTACTTC.

This clonotype was seen more than once but under ten times. V and J are TRBV9 and TRBJ1-1, with D tentatively TRBD1 (6 bases). The CDR3 is made up of 13 amino acids. Trimming stripped 1 base from V and 12 bases from J, with 16 bases between. Per germline, CDR1 SGDLS and CDR2 YYNGEE. CDR3 coding DNA: TGTGCCAGCAGCGTACAGGGGCACGAAAGTCCTTTCTTT. Protein sequence: CASSVQGHESPFF.

This clonotype was seen ten or more times. DNA for the CDR3: TGTGCCAGCAGTTTATCCCCCCCCTTTACGGATACGCAGTATTTT. Translation gives CASSLSPPFTDTQYF. J is TRBJ2-3 and V is TRBV27; no clear D gene. V was cut by 0 bases and J by 6 bases, with 13 bases left in between. The germline V gene has CDR1 MNHEY and CDR2 SMNVEV (reference sequence). The CDR3 extends over 15 amino acids.

This clonotype was found a few times. The chain links TRBV20-1 to TRBJ2-7; 7 bases align to TRBD2. Germline trimming cut 7 bases from V and 7 bases from J; bases unmatched to any gene: 4. This CDR3 has 10 residues. The germline gives CDR1 DFQATT, CDR2 SNEGSKA (reference sequence). The CDR3 sequence: CSVGTKEQYF. The CDR3 DNA sequence: TGCAGTGTTGGGACTAAAGAGCAGTACTTC.

The rearrangement links TRBV11-2 to TRBJ2-1; TRBD2 agrees at 7 bases. CDR1 is SGHAT and CDR2 is FQNNGV in the germline V gene. V shed 7 bases, J shed 3 bases, and the junction held 3 bases outside the gene matches. There are 13 residues in the CDR3. This CDR3 reads CASTSGNYNEQFF. DNA for the CDR3: TGTGCCAGCACTAGCGGAAACTACAATGAGCAGTTCTTC.

Many counts were recorded for this clonotype. The rearrangement joins TRBV5-1 to TRBJ1-1; no definite D call. The ends were cut back, 1 base at V and 1 base at J, with 8 bases in the middle. Germline V CDR1 and CDR2: SGHRS, YFSETQ. The CDR3 spans 14 residues. CDR3 DNA: TGCGCCAGCAGCTTGTGGTGGGAGAACACTGAAGCTTTCTTT. It specifies CASSLWWENTEAFF.

The chain joins TRBV3-1 to TRBJ2-2; D is unclear. Germline V lookup: CDR1 LGHDT, CDR2 YNNKEL (reference sequence). CDR3 size: 15 residues. Trimming removed 0 bases at V and 1 base at J, with 6 bases between. The CDR3: CASSQDLRNTGELFF. The CDR3 DNA sequence: TGTGCCAGCAGCCAAGATCTACGGAACACCGGGGAGCTGTTTTTT. The full variable domain, in which reference TRBV3-1 and TRBJ2-2 provide the parts outside the CDR3, is DTAVSQTPKYLVTQMGNDKSIKCEQNLGHDTMYWYKQDSKKFLKIMFSYNNKELIINETVPNRFSPKSPDKAHLNLHINSLELGDSAVYFCASSQDLRNTGELFFGEGSRLTVL.

The sample holds a few counts of this clonotype. The chain recombines TRBV3-1 with TRBJ2-3, with D tentatively TRBD2 (6 bases). CDR1 is LGHDT and CDR2 is YNNKEL in the germline V gene (reference sequence). This CDR3 has 16 amino acids. The V end lost 0 bases, the J end lost 4 bases, and 14 bases lay between the germline ends. The CDR3 is CASSQDLGGDSDTQYF. DNA for the CDR3: TGTGCCAGCAGCCAAGATCTGGGGGGAGACTCAGATACGCAGTATTTT.

This clonotype occurred many times. J is TRBJ2-3 and V is TRBV14; 8 bases line up with TRBD2. The junction had 6 bases not matched to a gene; V was cut back by 4 bases and J by 0 bases. The CDR3 runs 16 residues. Germline assignment: CDR1 SGHDN and CDR2 FVKESK. The chain's CDR3 is CASSLYRGGSTDTQYF. The CDR3 DNA follows: TGTGCCAGCAGCCTCTATCGGGGGGGAAGCACAGATACGCAGTATTTT.

V usage is TRBV20-1 and J usage is TRBJ1-2, with no clear D. The length of the CDR3 is 13 residues. Germline CDR1 and CDR2: DFQATT and SNEGSKA (reference sequence). Trimming removed 0 bases at V and 8 bases at J, with 13 bases between. This CDR3 reads CSARDKGVGGYTF. CDR3 sequence (DNA): TGCAGTGCTAGAGATAAGGGAGTTGGCGGCTACACCTTC.

This clonotype has at least ten counts. The chain links TRBV12-3 or TRBV12-4 to TRBJ2-7, with TRBD1 identical over 8 bases. J was trimmed by 6 bases and V by 6 bases; bases with no gene match: 4. The CDR3 is 12 amino acids. The CDR3 protein is CASRSTGGEQYF. As DNA, the CDR3 is TGTGCCAGCAGATCAACAGGGGGCGAGCAGTACTTC.

This clonotype has just a few counts. V usage is TRBV5-1 and J usage is TRBJ2-7; 7 bases are a match to TRBD2. Trimming at V came to 0 bases and at J to 2 bases, leaving 11 bases not matched to a gene. Germline V CDR1 and CDR2: SGHRS, YFSETQ. The CDR3 is 17 residues long. The CDR3 sequence is CASSLGAGLEFTYEQYF. As DNA, the CDR3 is TGCGCCAGCAGCTTGGGAGCGGGACTTGAGTTTACCTACGAGCAGTACTTC. The whole variable domain, remainder taken from reference TRBV5-1 and TRBJ2-7, is KAGVTQTPRYLIKTRGQQVTLSCSPISGHRSVSWYQQTPGQGLQFLFEYFSETQRNKGNFPGRFSGRQFSNSRSEMNVSTLELGDSALYLCASSLGAGLEFTYEQYFGPGTRLTVT.

The chain has TRBV20-1 and TRBJ2-1; TRBD2 aligns across 12 bases. This CDR3 comprises 18 residues. The germline gives CDR1 DFQATT, CDR2 SNEGSKA (reference sequence). V lost 4 bases and J lost 0; bases outside the gene matches: 10. The CDR3 DNA reads TGCAGTGCTAAGACTAGCGGGGGCCTGTGGAGCTCCTACAATGAGCAGTTCTTC. Translated, it gives CSAKTSGGLWSSYNEQFF.

This clonotype turned up a few times. The chain recombines TRBV10-3 with TRBJ2-5; D is ambiguous. Germline CDR1 reads ENHRY; CDR2 reads SYGVKD. V was clipped by 6 bases and J by 5 bases, with 22 bases between them. This CDR3 spans 16 amino acids. The CDR3: CAISPLQPTSRETQYF. The DNA for the CDR3 is TGTGCCATCAGCCCCCTACAACCCACGTCGCGGGAGACCCAGTACTTC.

This CDR3 is CASSGQSGNSPLHF. CDR3 DNA: TGTGCCAGCAGCGGGCAGAGCGGAAATTCACCCCTCCACTTT. The V call is TRBV9, the J call TRBJ1-6; D not certain. Germline values: CDR1 SGDLS, CDR2 YYNGEE. Deletions cut 3 bases from V and 7 bases from J, with 11 bases between. The CDR3 covers 14 residues. Supplemented by reference TRBV9 and TRBJ1-6, the full variable domain reads DSGVTQTPKHLITATGQRVTLRCSPRSGDLSVYWYQQSLDQGLQFLIQYYNGEERAKGNILERFSAQQFPDLHSELNLSSLELGDSALYFCASSGQSGNSPLHFGNGTRLTVT.

The chain recombines TRBV6-5 with TRBJ1-3, with TRBD1 identical over 9 bases. The J segment lost 0 bases and the V segment lost 2 bases, leaving 8 bases of the junction unmatched. CDR3 length equals 18 residues. Germline V gene data show CDR1 as MNHEY and CDR2 as SVGAGI. CDR3: CASSYNGDRDFSGNTIYF. CDR3 coding DNA: TGTGCCAGCAGTTACAACGGGGACAGGGACTTCTCTGGAAACACCATATATTTT.

This clonotype was recorded many times. This chain connects TRBV12-3 or TRBV12-4 to TRBJ2-7; possibly TRBD1 for D (6 bases). Trimming pared 6 bases from V and 6 bases from J, leaving 9 bases between. The CDR3 runs 11 residues. The CDR3, as DNA: TGTGCCAGCAGCCCAGGGGTCGAGCAGTACTTC. The encoded protein is CASSPGVEQYF.

This rearrangement joins TRBV7-6 to TRBJ2-1, with 8 nucleotides matching TRBD2. Germline V gives CDR1 SGHVS, CDR2 FNYEAQ. This CDR3 region has 16 residues. With V trimmed by 5 bases and J by 4 bases, 10 bases remained unmatched. Here the CDR3 reads CASSPGPGTRYNEQFF. The CDR3 DNA follows: TGTGCCAGCAGCCCGGGGCCCGGGACTAGGTACAATGAGCAGTTCTTC.

The chain carries TRBV5-4 and TRBJ2-1; the D gene is possibly TRBD2 (5 bases). Looked up from germline, CDR1 is SGHNT and CDR2 is YYREEE (reference sequence). The CDR3 has 14 residues. Trimming stripped 9 bases from V and 7 bases from J, with 20 bases between. This CDR3 is CAMSPGSLPNEQFF. In nucleotides, the CDR3 is TGTGCCATGAGCCCGGGGAGCCTCCCTAATGAGCAGTTCTTC.

This clonotype was seen a few times. The V gene is TRBV10-1, the J gene TRBJ2-7; D remains ambiguous. The germline V gene has CDR1 WNHNN and CDR2 SYGVQD (reference sequence). CDR3 size: 14 residues. V was cut by 3 bases and J by 4 bases, with 13 bases left in between. The CDR3 loop reads CASSELIGPYEQYF. CDR3 in DNA: TGCGCCAGCAGTGAACTCATCGGGCCTTACGAGCAGTACTTC.

This chain uses TRBV7-9 with TRBJ2-7, with 10 bases fitting TRBD2. The J segment lost 2 bases and the V segment lost 3 bases, leaving 7 bases of the junction unmatched. Per germline, CDR1 SEHNR and CDR2 FQNEAQ (reference sequence). This CDR3 region has 16 residues. The DNA of the CDR3 is TGTGCCAGCAGCTTCTCGACTAGCGGGCCAACCTACGAGCAGTACTTC. The encoded protein is CASSFSTSGPTYEQYF.

Only a few counts were recorded for this clonotype. The V call is TRBV12-3 or TRBV12-4, the J call TRBJ2-1, with 9 bases lining up with TRBD2. The V segment lost 3 bases and the J segment 2 bases; nucleotides outside the gene matches: 2. The CDR3 has 15 residues. CDR3 in DNA: TGTGCCAGCAGTTTTAGCGGGAGAACCTACAATGAGCAGTTCTTC. Residues: CASSFSGRTYNEQFF.

This clonotype was found a few times. The chain is built from TRBV12-3 or TRBV12-4 and TRBJ1-1; D remains unclear. This CDR3 region has 13 residues. The ends were cut back, 1 base at V and 7 bases at J, with 10 bases in the middle. In DNA form, the CDR3 reads TGTGCCAGCAGTTTAGGGGAGGAGGATGAAGCTTTCTTT. As protein: CASSLGEEDEAFF.

The genes are TRBV5-5 and TRBJ2-7; 13 nucleotides match TRBD2. CDR1 is SGHKS and CDR2 is YYEKEE in the germline V gene (reference sequence). J gave up 3 bases and V 3 bases, and 9 bases lay outside the gene matches. The CDR3 runs 17 residues. The CDR3 sequence is CASSSLLGLAGIYEQYF. CDR3 in DNA: TGTGCCAGCAGCTCCCTATTGGGACTAGCGGGAATCTACGAGCAGTACTTC.

In its sample, this clonotype was seen a few times. The chain recombines TRBV10-3 with TRBJ1-2; D perhaps matches TRBD1 (5 bases). From germline, CDR1 is ENHRY and CDR2 SYGVKD. This CDR3 is 14 amino acids long. V lost 0 bases, J lost 4 bases, and 9 bases lay in between. CDR3 sequence: CAISESPDSYGYTF. CDR3 sequence (DNA): TGTGCCATCAGTGAGTCCCCAGACAGCTATGGCTACACCTTC.